This entry is about one TCR beta chain. Its antigen is currently not known. Base qualities are missing; no much larger clone stands one base away. Enrolling through a virtual design, the prospective study's participants ranged in age from roughly 18 to 100 years and lived across some 22 United States geographic areas. Cohort assignment in the prospective study relied on participant-reported clinical history from a screening survey and a study questionnaire. ImmuneRACE Cohort 3 recovered participants were defined by two consecutive negative NP/OP PCR tests, healthcare professional clearance, or symptom resolution. Each participant in the prospective study had whole blood, serum and a nasopharyngeal or oropharyngeal swab collected by mobile phlebotomists. Prospective study participants could optionally give additional blood draws and questionnaires over a 2-month period. Blood samples from the prospective study were shipped frozen or at room temperature prior to DNA extraction.

TCRbeta CDR3 regions were amplified from genomic DNA using the immunoSEQ Assay, a bias-controlled multiplex PCR. The original pipeline was this. Within the assay, amplification of reference gene primers was used to estimate how many nucleated cells each sample contained. To quantify the absolute abundance of each unique TCRbeta CDR3 rearrangement, sequence reads were collapsed and filtered. For each sample, productive Simpson clonality was calculated as the square root of Simpson's diversity index across productive rearrangements. Entries here come from immuneACCESS through TCRdb and include only in-frame sequences with V and J called. Some clones fail to appear in such tables; in the studies checked, an unresolved V gene covers under half of the shortfall, and the cause of the remainder is unknown. V and J calls plus clone size are reproduced from that table; the DNA served to infer D and trimming. The sample records approximately 260,000 clones, over 85% of which are singletons. The top ten clones comprise roughly 1.9% of the sample.

The sample originates from a study of blood T cell repertoires in COVID-19 (dated by TCRdb to the early 2020s). Background for the entire study: Samples covering the acute and convalescent phases of COVID-19 were provided by collaborators in the United States, Italy and Spain. The prospective study material was composed of cDNA or gDNA derived from T cells, B-cell-depleted T cells, or PBMCs. Subjects who had been exposed to COVID-19, were actively infected with it, or had recovered from it provided the deeply sampled blood TCRbeta repertoires that made up the dataset. The repertoires were released in a freely available public database intended as a resource for research on the immune response to SARS-CoV-2. Samples came from the ongoing ImmuneRACE study (first 160 participants) plus 1,254 subjects from 6 global collaborators. Nearly every sample came with metadata listing a de-identified subject ID, COVID-19 status, age in years and sex. HLA class I and class II types, where available, came from metadata supplied by the sample provider rather than from assay-based typing.

Overall study results and their limits: How much clinical and demographic metadata was included differed by source and by participant, and the metadata was provided uncurated.

Material for sequencing was PBMCs or T cells enriched from blood (not recorded which). The clonotype was recovered from a woman in her fifties or sixties who had recovered from COVID-19.

The nucleotides read TGTGCCACCAGTGATGAGGGGGCCTACAATGAGCAGTTCTTC. Its protein reads: CATSDEGAYNEQFF. The chain is made from TRBV24-1 and TRBJ2-1; TRBD1 is a possible D gene, resting on 6 matching bases. Trimming at the junction amounts to 3 bases on V and 2 bases on J, and the germline ends lie 7 bases apart. The germline V gene encodes CDR1 KGHDR and CDR2 SFDVKD. Spanning cysteine to phenylalanine, the CDR3 consists of 14 amino acids. The DNA shown is the 42-base CDR3, in frame from base 1.